These T cell receptor beta chains were read from a single sample in a study of Graves' ophthalmopathy and Graves' hyperthyroidism. TCRdb processed the multiplex PCR reads anew with MiXCR; each CDR3 protein has one entry. The sample has around 660,000 distinct CDR3 sequences, 35% to 50% seen once. Sequences were obtained from peripheral blood. These receptors were collected from an adult man with Graves' ophthalmopathy. CDR3s include the opening cysteine and the closing phenylalanine or tryptophan. The D gene is left open where the match is weak. A clone size is listed for some rows: how often the clone was seen (once, few, many), or a class if it is expanded.

d_call j_call clone_size v_call cdr3_aa cdr3_nt
NA TRBJ2-7 few TRBV7-2 CASSLEAYYRRSSYEQYF TGTGCCAGCAGCTTAGAAGCGTATTACAGACGGAGCTCCTACGAGCAGTACTTC
TRBD2 TRBJ2-7 NA TRBV7-2 CASSPLGSGRGEQYF TGCGCCAGCAGCCCTCTCGGTAGCGGGAGGGGCGAGCAGTACTTC
TRBD2 TRBJ2-5 few TRBV5-4 CASSQTSGGQETQYF TGTGCCAGCAGTCAGACTAGCGGGGGGCAAGAGACCCAGTACTTC
NA TRBJ2-7 NA TRBV6-1 CASSQPGGRGRYEQYF TGTGCCAGCAGTCAACCCGGCGGCAGGGGAAGGTACGAGCAGTACTTC
NA TRBJ2-2 many TRBV20-1 CSARSRAGTGELFF TGCAGTGCTAGATCCAGGGCAGGCACCGGGGAGCTGTTTTTT
NA TRBJ2-2 many TRBV24-1 CATSDLANTGELFF TGTGCCACCAGTGATTTAGCGAACACCGGGGAGCTGTTTTTT
NA TRBJ2-7 many TRBV7-8 CASSLLGGIDEQYF TGTGCCAGCAGCTTACTGGGGGGAATAGACGAGCAGTACTTC
NA TRBJ2-2 many TRBV19 CASSIMATTGELFF TGTGCCAGTAGTATAATGGCAACCACCGGGGAGCTGTTTTTT
TRBD1 TRBJ2-7 NA TRBV30 CAWSAGQGIVHEQYF TGTGCCTGGAGTGCGGGACAGGGTATTGTCCACGAGCAGTACTTC
TRBD1 TRBJ2-7 NA TRBV4-2 CASSQGTGNHEQYF TGTGCCAGCAGCCAAGGGACAGGGAACCACGAGCAGTACTTC